A single sample gave rise to the 23 T cell receptor beta chains below, sequenced in a study of blood T cell repertoires in COVID-19 (dated by TCRdb to the early 2020s). The protocol used for the library was the immunoSEQ multiplex PCR assay. Held by TCRdb, this immuneACCESS table contains in-frame sequences only and omits some clones. Under half of the omission traces to an unresolved V gene where checked; the cause of the rest is unknown. For this sample there are 450,000 or so clones; 89% appear just once. The ten largest clones capture 1.5% to 1.7% of the sample. The sequenced sample consisted of peripheral blood. The source is a woman in her 40s with COVID-19, enrolled during active disease.

The J gene is TRBJ1-2, the V gene TRBV7-9; 8 positions match TRBD1. Trimming took 5 bases from V and 6 from J; bases not matched to a gene: 5. The CDR3 is made up of 13 amino acids. CDR1 SEHNR and CDR2 FQNEAQ come from the germline V gene (reference sequence). CDR3 nucleotides: TGTGCCAGCAGCCTCCTGACAGGGGATGGCTACACCTTC. Translation gives CASSLLTGDGYTF.

V usage is TRBV30 and J usage is TRBJ1-2; D is perhaps TRBD1 (5 bases). Per germline, CDR1 GTSNPN and CDR2 SVGIG (reference sequence). Trimming stripped 1 base from V and 4 bases from J, with 16 bases between. The CDR3 spans 15 residues. The CDR3 is CAWSGLQVRGYGYTF. CDR3 in DNA: TGTGCCTGGAGTGGACTCCAGGTTAGGGGCTATGGCTACACCTTC.

The CDR3 DNA sequence: TGCGCCAGCAGCTTGGATAACAAAGCCTACGAGCAGTACTTC. This codes for CASSLDNKAYEQYF. The chain carries TRBV5-1 and TRBJ2-7; no clear D gene. Germline values: CDR1 SGHRS, CDR2 YFSETQ. This CDR3 comprises 14 residues. V was pared by 0 bases and J by 2 bases, with 9 bases between.

This clone was counted once. The CDR3 region has the DNA TGTGCCAGCAGCCCGGGTACGAGAATCTACTCTGGAAACACCATATATTTT. This gives the protein CASSPGTRIYSGNTIYF. The rearrangement links TRBV5-8 to TRBJ1-3; D call uncertain. This CDR3 comprises 17 residues. From germline, CDR1 is SGHTS and CDR2 YDEGEE. V dropped 4 bases and J dropped 0 bases, with 17 bases sitting between them.

This chain connects TRBV30 to TRBJ1-6; D is perhaps TRBD1 (5 bases). The V gene lost 3 bases and the J gene lost 6 bases, with 15 bases spanning the gap. The V gene's germline CDR1 is GTSNPN and CDR2 SVGIG (reference sequence). The CDR3 runs to 15 residues. Here the CDR3 DNA reads TGTGCCTGGAGCGGGGGGGGACTCTCTAATTCACCCCTCCACTTT. This translates into CAWSGGGLSNSPLHF.

The chain recombines TRBV19 with TRBJ2-1, with unresolved D. Per the germline V gene, CDR1 is LNHDA and CDR2 is SQIVND (reference sequence). Trimming left V 3 bases short and J 13 bases short, with 10 bases between. This CDR3 contains 11 residues. The CDR3 DNA follows: TGTGCCAGTAGTATCGGGTTAACCCAGTTCTTC. Its protein product is CASSIGLTQFF.

The rearrangement links TRBV29-1 to TRBJ2-1; 12 bases agree with TRBD2. Per the germline V gene, CDR1 is SQVTM and CDR2 is ANQGSEA. The CDR3 extends over 17 amino acids. With 4 bases clipped from V and 1 base from J, the junction kept 8 bases outside the gene matches. The DNA of the CDR3 is TGCAGCGTTGGCGGACTAGCGGGGAGCAGGTCCTACAATGAGCAGTTCTTC. It encodes CSVGGLAGSRSYNEQFF.

This clone was recorded a few times. This chain uses TRBV2 with TRBJ1-5; 7 bases are shared with TRBD1. The CDR3 runs 14 residues. Trimming at V came to 4 bases and at J to 6 bases, leaving 6 bases not matched to a gene. The germline gives CDR1 SNHLY, CDR2 FYNNEI. CDR3 sequence: CASSVQGRGQPQHF. In DNA, the CDR3 is TGTGCCAGCAGTGTACAGGGGAGAGGTCAGCCCCAGCATTTT.

The CDR3 protein is CASSSGQGANGELFF. DNA for the CDR3: TGCGCCAGCAGCTCTGGACAGGGGGCAAACGGGGAGCTGTTTTTT. This chain joins TRBV4-1 and TRBJ2-2, with 11 bases matching TRBD1. CDR3 length equals 15 residues. The J segment lost 7 bases and the V segment lost 5 bases, leaving 6 bases of the junction unmatched. CDR1 and CDR2 from the germline V gene are MGHRA and YSYEKL.

The gene calls are TRBV4-1 and TRBJ1-1; 7 nucleotides match TRBD1. Per germline, CDR1 MGHRA and CDR2 YSYEKL. The V segment lost 2 bases and the J segment 6 bases; nucleotides outside the gene matches: 12. The CDR3 length is 16 residues. The CDR3 reads CASSQTFFRGFAEAFF. CDR3 nucleotide sequence: TGCGCCAGCAGCCAAACCTTCTTCAGGGGGTTCGCTGAAGCTTTCTTT.

The chain combines TRBV10-3 with TRBJ2-5; tentatively, D is TRBD2 (6 bases). V was clipped by 7 bases and J by 4 bases, with 13 bases between them. Germline CDR1 and CDR2: ENHRY and SYGVKD. This CDR3 contains 13 residues. This chain's CDR3 is CAIMRGAGETQYF. The CDR3 bases are TGTGCCATCATGCGGGGAGCGGGAGAGACCCAGTACTTC.

In this sample, this clone turned up a few times. For the CDR3, the DNA is TGTGCCAGCAGTTGGTACGTGAGTGAAAAACTGTTTTTT. Translating gives CASSWYVSEKLFF. The chain is built from TRBV12-3 or TRBV12-4 and TRBJ1-4, with unresolved D. The CDR3 consists of 13 residues. Trimming cost V 4 bases and J 7 bases, with 10 bases left between them.

The chain employs TRBV27 and TRBJ1-3, with D unclear. Germline V gene data show CDR1 as MNHEY and CDR2 as SMNVEV (reference sequence). The V end lost 6 bases, the J end lost 1 base, and 10 bases lay between the germline ends. This CDR3 has 14 amino acids. The CDR3 protein is CASREGVSGNTIYF. The CDR3 DNA reads TGTGCCAGCAGGGAGGGAGTATCTGGAAACACCATATATTTT.

The rearrangement links TRBV6-5 to TRBJ2-7; 9 bases match TRBD1. The CDR3 covers 13 residues. The V segment lost 8 bases and the J segment 7 bases; nucleotides outside the gene matches: 9. The germline CDR1 and CDR2 sequences are MNHEY and SVGAGI. CDR3 sequence (DNA): TGTGCCAGCTGTCCGTGGACAGGGGTTGAGCAGTACTTC. This encodes CASCPWTGVEQYF.

The rearrangement joins TRBV27 to TRBJ2-7, with TRBD1 as a possible D gene (5 bases). CDR3 length: 13 residues. The germline V gene has CDR1 MNHEY and CDR2 SMNVEV (reference sequence). The germline V and J ends were trimmed by 0 bases and 6 bases, with 9 bases remaining between them. The CDR3 reads CASSLSQGLEQYF. Written as DNA, the CDR3 is TGTGCCAGCAGTTTATCTCAGGGTCTCGAGCAGTACTTC.

The genes are TRBV2 and TRBJ1-5, with 7 bases that match TRBD1. The ends lost 6 bases at V and 6 bases at J; junction bases unmatched: 11. The CDR3 is made up of 15 amino acids. Germline CDR1 and CDR2: SNHLY and FYNNEI. The CDR3 sequence is CASRPGTERFQPQHF. The CDR3 bases are TGTGCCAGCAGGCCCGGGACAGAAAGGTTTCAGCCCCAGCATTTT. The entire variable domain, with the rest obtained from reference TRBV2 and TRBJ1-5, is as follows: EPEVTQTPSHQVTQMGQEVILRCVPISNHLYFYWYRQILGQKVEFLVSFYNNEISEKSEIFDDQFSVERPDGSNFTLKIRSTKLEDSAMYFCASRPGTERFQPQHFGDGTRLSIL.

The V and J genes are TRBV5-1 and TRBJ1-2, with TRBD1 matching 7 bases. The CDR3 has 14 amino acids. V was clipped by 0 bases and J by 6 bases; unmatched bases: 5. Germline V gene lookup returns CDR1 SGHRS and CDR2 YFSETQ. The CDR3 DNA reads as TGCGCCAGCAGCTTGGAGGGGGCGAGAAATGGCTACACCTTC. Protein product: CASSLEGARNGYTF. The full variable domain, its missing parts supplied by reference TRBV5-1 and TRBJ1-2, is KAGVTQTPRYLIKTRGQQVTLSCSPISGHRSVSWYQQTPGQGLQFLFEYFSETQRNKGNFPGRFSGRQFSNSRSEMNVSTLELGDSALYLCASSLEGARNGYTFGSGTRLTVV.

The V gene is TRBV24-1, the J gene TRBJ1-5; no clear D. The CDR3 loop spans 14 amino acids. Germline values: CDR1 KGHDR, CDR2 SFDVKD. V was shortened by 3 bases and J by 1 base, with 6 bases between the two germline ends. In DNA form, the CDR3 reads TGTGCCACCAGTGATGCGTGGAGCAATCAGCCCCAGCATTTT. It yields the protein CATSDAWSNQPQHF.

This clone was recorded only once. At the DNA level, this CDR3 is encoded by other sequences in the same sample as well. The gene calls are TRBV7-3 and TRBJ2-3, with 8 bases that match TRBD2. Germline CDR1 reads SGHTA; CDR2 reads FQGTGA. This CDR3 is 15 amino acids long. The junction had 5 bases not matched to a gene; V was cut back by 4 bases and J by 2 bases. CDR3 bases: TGTGCCAGCAGCTCCAGCGGGGGACCCACAGATACGCAGTATTTT. Translating it yields CASSSSGGPTDTQYF.

The rearrangement uses TRBV6-5 and TRBJ1-1; TRBD1 agrees at 8 bases. Germline assignment: CDR1 MNHEY and CDR2 SVGAGI. Trimming cost V 4 bases and J 1 base; bases outside gene matches: 2. This CDR3 region has 14 residues. The CDR3 sequence is CASSWGTGNTEAFF. The CDR3 DNA reads as TGTGCCAGCAGTTGGGGGACAGGGAACACTGAAGCTTTCTTT.

The rearrangement joins TRBV11-1 to TRBJ2-4; possible D gene TRBD2, 6 bases. V was clipped by 6 bases and J by 1 base, with 16 bases between them. This CDR3 has 16 residues. CDR1 is SGHAT, CDR2 FQDESV, per germline (reference sequence). The DNA for the CDR3 is TGTGCCAGCAGGGGGAGGAGGGCGGGCGCCAAAAACATTCAGTACTTC. Translating it yields CASRGRRAGAKNIQYF.

The gene calls are TRBV29-1 and TRBJ2-3; 7 positions match TRBD1. This CDR3 has 14 amino acids. Germline values: CDR1 SQVTM, CDR2 ANQGSEA. With 7 bases clipped from V and 3 bases from J, the junction kept 10 bases outside the gene matches. The CDR3 loop reads CSAKKTGQTDTQYF. The CDR3 bases are TGCAGCGCCAAAAAGACAGGGCAAACAGATACGCAGTATTTT.

The sample holds one count of this clone. The chain is built from TRBV4-3 and TRBJ2-7; perhaps TRBD1 as D (5 bases). V was pared by 0 bases and J by 4 bases, with 16 bases between. Germline V gene data show CDR1 as LGHNA and CDR2 as YSLEER. The CDR3 contains 16 residues. The CDR3 region is CASSQEASWGHYEQYF. CDR3 nucleotide sequence: TGCGCCAGCAGCCAAGAAGCATCTTGGGGCCATTACGAGCAGTACTTC.